This T cell receptor beta chain is from a study of blood T cell repertoires in COVID-19. The data were produced by immunoSEQ multiplex PCR, yet TCRdb's version contains in-frame clones alone and is incomplete. This sample carries more than 140,000 clones, about four fifths of them seen once, and the ten largest clones take about 1.4%. The source material was peripheral blood. This receptor was obtained from a human donor in a cohort sampled during active COVID-19.

CDR3 nucleotides: TGTGCCAGCAGCAAGGGACTAGCGGGAGGCGACCGTCAAAACGAGCAGTACTTC. Translating it yields CASSKGLAGGDRQNEQYF. The chain joins TRBV3-1 (or the pseudogene TRBV3-2) to TRBJ2-7; 15 bases agree with TRBD2. The V gene end was trimmed by 5 bases and the J gene end by 5 bases; junction bases not matched to a gene: 13. The CDR3 is 18 amino acids. Germline lookup yields CDR1 LGHDT and CDR2 YNNKEL (reference sequence).